The rows below give T cell receptor beta chains drawn from one sample of a study of monozygotic twins with inflammatory bowel disease. Reanalyzing the 5' RACE reads, TCRdb keeps one entry per CDR3 protein, without DNA. This sample's table has a few hundred thousand distinct CDR3 sequences. The sequenced sample consisted of blood. These receptor sequences come from a human donor with ulcerative colitis or Crohn's disease, or a healthy co-twin of an affected twin (not recorded which). Each CDR3 is given with its conserved first and last residue.

length: 18
V: TRBV11-1
J: TRBJ2-1
CDR3: CASSLPRGSRGIDNEQFF

length: 14
V: TRBV6-5
J: TRBJ1-5
CDR3: CASSYAMGDQPQHF

length: 15
V: TRBV10-3
J: TRBJ1-4
CDR3: CAISRAPETGEKLFF

length: 15
V: TRBV21-1
J: TRBJ2-3
CDR3: CASSKPGGLRDTQYF

length: 13
V: TRBV11-2
J: TRBJ1-1
CDR3: CASSRDYQTEAFF

length: 15
V: TRBV7-2
J: TRBJ2-1
CDR3: CASRVQERSYNEQFF

length: 15
V: TRBV20-1
J: TRBJ2-7
CDR3: CSASSSSGSSYEQYF

length: 13
V: TRBV18
J: TRBJ1-1
CDR3: CASHHGGGTEAFF

length: 13
V: TRBV2
J: TRBJ2-7
CDR3: CASSRWGSYEQYF

length: 12
V: TRBV2
J: TRBJ2-7
CDR3: CASSAQTYGQYF

length: 16
V: TRBV20-1
J: TRBJ2-4
CDR3: CSAPKMAGGRKYIQYF

length: 13
V: TRBV5-1
J: TRBJ1-2
CDR3: CASDPGQGGGYTF

length: 12
V: TRBV5-5
J: TRBJ1-2
CDR3: CASSGNWGGYTF

length: 14
V: TRBV7-2
J: TRBJ1-2
CDR3: CASSLTGSSYGYTF

length: 19
V: TRBV3-1
J: TRBJ2-3
CDR3: CASSQGSRLAGLHTDTQYF

length: 16
V: TRBV20-1
J: TRBJ1-6
CDR3: CSARSPLGGANSPLHF

length: 16
V: TRBV5-1
J: TRBJ2-7
CDR3: CASSTRTGGPTYEQYF

length: 14
V: TRBV6-5
J: TRBJ1-1
CDR3: CASSYGAVNTEAFF

length: 13
V: TRBV12-3/TRBV12-4
J: TRBJ2-5
CDR3: CASSLNQQETQYF

length: 16
V: TRBV20-1
J: TRBJ2-1
CDR3: CSARRLAGGLVNKQFF

length: 12
V: TRBV5-1
J: TRBJ2-3
CDR3: CASSLAGDTQYF

length: 16
V: TRBV5-1
J: TRBJ2-1
CDR3: CASSFGEISSYNEQFF

length: 16
V: TRBV12-3/TRBV12-4
J: TRBJ2-2
CDR3: CASSLRGSPSTGELFF

length: 13
V: TRBV7-9
J: TRBJ2-1
CDR3: CASSARYYNEQFF

length: 14
V: TRBV28
J: TRBJ2-5
CDR3: CASRNAGGAETQYF

length: 16
V: TRBV20-1
J: TRBJ2-5
CDR3: CSAPGTSGVFQETQYF

length: 11
V: TRBV10-3
J: TRBJ2-7
CDR3: CATTGDYEQYF

length: 16
V: TRBV5-1
J: TRBJ2-6
CDR3: CASSLYMGSGANVLTF

length: 16
V: TRBV5-6
J: TRBJ1-4
CDR3: CASSNLRDKGGEKLFF

length: 16
V: TRBV12-3/TRBV12-4
J: TRBJ2-1
CDR3: CASSKGGLSSYNEQFF

length: 15
V: TRBV12-3/TRBV12-4
J: TRBJ2-2
CDR3: CASSLRQRNTGELFF

length: 11
V: TRBV29-1
J: TRBJ1-1
CDR3: CSVVPLKEAFF

length: 15
V: TRBV3-1
J: TRBJ2-1
CDR3: CASSQAQRTYNEQFF

length: 14
V: TRBV12-3/TRBV12-4
J: TRBJ2-1
CDR3: CASSLRGGLYEQFF

length: 16
V: TRBV6-2/TRBV6-3
J: TRBJ2-2
CDR3: CASSYTLDRDTGELFF

length: 13
V: TRBV7-9
J: TRBJ2-5
CDR3: CASSFFGGETQYF

length: 12
V: TRBV7-2
J: TRBJ2-1
CDR3: CRGGRAGNEQFF

length: 13
V: TRBV7-9
J: TRBJ2-7
CDR3: CASSLSTAYEQYF

length: 17
V: TRBV6-2/TRBV6-3
J: TRBJ2-1
CDR3: CASNHRGLEGSYYEQFF

length: 17
V: TRBV12-3/TRBV12-4
J: TRBJ2-3
CDR3: CASSSYASGISTDTQYF

length: 15
V: TRBV20-1
J: TRBJ1-5
CDR3: CSASKGLYSNQPQHF

length: 19
V: TRBV14
J: TRBJ1-5
CDR3: CASSQEIRTGKGEVGPQHF

length: 14
V: TRBV5-1
J: TRBJ2-5
CDR3: CASSRAGARETQYF

length: 14
V: TRBV6-6
J: TRBJ2-1
CDR3: CASSYLRSGNEQFF

length: 16
V: TRBV11-2
J: TRBJ2-1
CDR3: CASRPGLAGGVNEQFF

length: 14
V: TRBV7-8
J: TRBJ2-7
CDR3: CASSSATGGYEQYF

length: 12
V: TRBV20-1
J: TRBJ1-5
CDR3: CSATHSNQPQHF

length: 14
V: TRBV6-2/TRBV6-3
J: TRBJ2-2
CDR3: CASTLGTPSGELFF

length: 14
V: TRBV10-3
J: TRBJ2-3
CDR3: CASRQTTSTDTQYF